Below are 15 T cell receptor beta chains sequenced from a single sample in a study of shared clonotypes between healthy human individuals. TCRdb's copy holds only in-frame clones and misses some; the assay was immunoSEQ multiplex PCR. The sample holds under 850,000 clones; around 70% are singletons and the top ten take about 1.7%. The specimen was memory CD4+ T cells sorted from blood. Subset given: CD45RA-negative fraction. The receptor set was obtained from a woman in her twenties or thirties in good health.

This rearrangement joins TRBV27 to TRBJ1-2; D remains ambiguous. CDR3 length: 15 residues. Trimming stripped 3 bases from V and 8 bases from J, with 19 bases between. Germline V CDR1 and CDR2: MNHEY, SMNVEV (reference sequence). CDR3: CASSFKQTHYEGYTF. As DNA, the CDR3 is TGTGCCAGCAGTTTTAAGCAGACCCACTATGAGGGCTACACCTTC.

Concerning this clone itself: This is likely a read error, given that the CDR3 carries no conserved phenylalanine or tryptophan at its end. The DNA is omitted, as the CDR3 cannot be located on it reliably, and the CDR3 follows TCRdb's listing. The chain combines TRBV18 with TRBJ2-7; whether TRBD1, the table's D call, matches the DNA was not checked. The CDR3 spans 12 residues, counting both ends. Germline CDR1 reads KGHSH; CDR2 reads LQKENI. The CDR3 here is CASSPRGTPARS.

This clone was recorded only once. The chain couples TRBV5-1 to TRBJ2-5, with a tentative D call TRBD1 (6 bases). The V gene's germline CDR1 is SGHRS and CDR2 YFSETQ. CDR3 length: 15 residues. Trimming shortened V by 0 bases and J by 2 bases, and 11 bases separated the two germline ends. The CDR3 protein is CASSLAGRGQETQYF. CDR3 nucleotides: TGCGCCAGCAGCTTGGCGGGCAGGGGTCAAGAGACCCAGTACTTC.

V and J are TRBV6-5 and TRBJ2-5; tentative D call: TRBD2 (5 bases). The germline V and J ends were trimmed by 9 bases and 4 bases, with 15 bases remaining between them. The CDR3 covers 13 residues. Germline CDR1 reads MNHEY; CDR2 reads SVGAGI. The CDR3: CASRRQAGETQYF. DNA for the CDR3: TGTGCCAGTCGAAGGCAGGCGGGAGAGACCCAGTACTTC.

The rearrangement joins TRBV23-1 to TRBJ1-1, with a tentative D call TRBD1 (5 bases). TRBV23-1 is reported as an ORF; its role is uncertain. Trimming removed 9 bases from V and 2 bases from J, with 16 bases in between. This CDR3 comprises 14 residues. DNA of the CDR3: TGCGCCAGTCCCTGTCCGGGACCTAACACTGAAGCTTTCTTT. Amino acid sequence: CASPCPGPNTEAFF.

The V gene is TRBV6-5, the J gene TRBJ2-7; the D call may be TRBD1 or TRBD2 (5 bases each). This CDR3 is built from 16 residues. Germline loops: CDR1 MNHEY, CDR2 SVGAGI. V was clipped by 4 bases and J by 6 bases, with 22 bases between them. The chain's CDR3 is CASSSRRTGTPGEQYF. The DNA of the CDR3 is TGTGCCAGCAGTTCCCGCCGGACCGGGACCCCCGGCGAGCAGTACTTC.

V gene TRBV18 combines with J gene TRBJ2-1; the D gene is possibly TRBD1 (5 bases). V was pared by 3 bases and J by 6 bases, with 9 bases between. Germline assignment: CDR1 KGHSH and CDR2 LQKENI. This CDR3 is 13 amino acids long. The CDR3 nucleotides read TGTGCCAGCTCACCTGATCAGGGCAATGAGCAGTTCTTC. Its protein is CASSPDQGNEQFF.

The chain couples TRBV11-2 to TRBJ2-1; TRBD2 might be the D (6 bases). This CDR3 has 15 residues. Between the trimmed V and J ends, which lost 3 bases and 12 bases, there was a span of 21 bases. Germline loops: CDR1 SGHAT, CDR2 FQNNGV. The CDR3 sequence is CASSLGGGGETWQFF. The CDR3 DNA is TGTGCCAGCAGCTTGGGTGGCGGAGGGGAGACGTGGCAGTTCTTC.

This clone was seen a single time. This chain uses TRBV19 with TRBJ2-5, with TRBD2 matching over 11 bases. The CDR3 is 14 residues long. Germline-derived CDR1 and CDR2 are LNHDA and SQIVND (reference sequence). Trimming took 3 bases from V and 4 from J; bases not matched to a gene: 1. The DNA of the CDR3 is TGTGCCAGTAGTATTAGCGGGAGGGCAGAGACCCAGTACTTC. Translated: CASSISGRAETQYF. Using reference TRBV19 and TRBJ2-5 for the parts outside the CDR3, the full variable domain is DGGITQSPKYLFRKEGQNVTLSCEQNLNHDAMYWYRQDPGQGLRLIYYSQIVNDFQKGDIAEGYSVSREKKESFPLTVTSAQKNPTAFYLCASSISGRAETQYFGPGTRLLVL.

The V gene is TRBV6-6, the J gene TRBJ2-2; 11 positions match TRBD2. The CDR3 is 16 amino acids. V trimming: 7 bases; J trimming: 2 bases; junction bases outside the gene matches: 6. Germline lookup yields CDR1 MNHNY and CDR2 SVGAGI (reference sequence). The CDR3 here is CASKGLAVINTGELFF. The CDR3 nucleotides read TGTGCCAGCAAGGGACTAGCGGTGATAAACACCGGGGAGCTGTTTTTT.

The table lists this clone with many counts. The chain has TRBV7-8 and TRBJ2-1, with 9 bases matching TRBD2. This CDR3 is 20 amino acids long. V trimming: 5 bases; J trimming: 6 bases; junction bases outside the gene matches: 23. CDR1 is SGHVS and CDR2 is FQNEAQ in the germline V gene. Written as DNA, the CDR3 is TGTGCCAGCAGCGGTCAGGGTGCCACCACATCAGGGCGGGGGGGCAATGAGCAGTTCTTC. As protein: CASSGQGATTSGRGGNEQFF.

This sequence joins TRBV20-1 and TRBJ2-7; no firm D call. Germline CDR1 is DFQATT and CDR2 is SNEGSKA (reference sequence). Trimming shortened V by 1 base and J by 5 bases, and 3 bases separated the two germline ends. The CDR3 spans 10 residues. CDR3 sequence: CSARAHEQYF. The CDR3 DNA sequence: TGCAGTGCTAGAGCTCACGAGCAGTACTTC.

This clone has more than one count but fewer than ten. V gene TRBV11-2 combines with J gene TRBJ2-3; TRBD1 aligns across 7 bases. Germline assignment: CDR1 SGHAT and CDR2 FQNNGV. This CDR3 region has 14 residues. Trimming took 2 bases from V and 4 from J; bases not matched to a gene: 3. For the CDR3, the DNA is TGTGCCAGCAGCTTAAGACAGGGTCCAGATACGCAGTATTTT. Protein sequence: CASSLRQGPDTQYF.

CDR3 coding DNA: TGTGCCAGCAGTGAGGCTAGCGGGAGACATGAGCAGTTCTTC. Protein product: CASSEASGRHEQFF. The chain links TRBV6-6 to TRBJ2-1; 10 bases agree with TRBD2. The CDR3 covers 14 residues. Per germline, CDR1 MNHNY and CDR2 SVGAGI (reference sequence). V lost 5 bases to trimming and J lost 8 bases; unmatched junction nucleotides: 6.

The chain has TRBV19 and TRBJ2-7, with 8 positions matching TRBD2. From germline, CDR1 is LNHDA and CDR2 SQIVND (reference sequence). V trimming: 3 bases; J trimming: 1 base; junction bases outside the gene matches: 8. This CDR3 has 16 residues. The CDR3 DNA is TGTGCCAGTAGTATGCGGGCGGGGGGCTCTTCCTACGAGCAGTACTTC. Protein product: CASSMRAGGSSYEQYF.